This T cell receptor (beta chain) was found in a study of OX40 agonist ivuxolimab in advanced cancers. Study summary: Hepatocellular carcinoma, melanoma, renal cell or head and neck cancer affected the dose-escalation patients. The group had a mean age of about 60 years, ranged from about 23 to 85, and was 80% to 90% male. Findings and limits, study-wide: CD4+ and CD8+ blood T cells expanded clonally by week 6 at 0.1 to 3.0 mg/kg.

With V trimmed by 4 bases and J by 5 bases, 5 bases remained unmatched. Germline-derived CDR1 and CDR2 are MGHDK and SYGVNS. The CDR3 extends over 14 amino acids. About this clone itself: Its antigen is as yet unknown.

The method was immunoSEQ multiplex PCR; TCRdb's version includes in-frame clones alone and lacks a portion of them. Of approximately 84,000 clones in the sample, around 84% were seen once. The specimen comprised CD4+ or CD8+ T cells sorted from blood, sampled in a trial of the OX40 agonist ivuxolimab. This clonotype was obtained from an adult with an advanced solid tumor such as melanoma, head and neck, liver or kidney cancer. V usage is TRBV25-1 and J usage is TRBJ2-5, with 9 positions matching TRBD1. The CDR3 reads CASSAYRGRETQYF. CDR3 DNA sequence: TGTGCCAGCAGTGCTTACAGGGGGCGCGAGACCCAGTACTTC. The full variable domain, with the rest looked up from reference TRBV25-1 and TRBJ2-5, is EADIYQTPRYLVIGTGKKITLECSQTMGHDKMYWYQQDPGMELHLIHYSYGVNSTEKGDLSSESTVSRIRTEHFPLTLESARPSHTSQYLCASSAYRGRETQYFGPGTRLLVL.